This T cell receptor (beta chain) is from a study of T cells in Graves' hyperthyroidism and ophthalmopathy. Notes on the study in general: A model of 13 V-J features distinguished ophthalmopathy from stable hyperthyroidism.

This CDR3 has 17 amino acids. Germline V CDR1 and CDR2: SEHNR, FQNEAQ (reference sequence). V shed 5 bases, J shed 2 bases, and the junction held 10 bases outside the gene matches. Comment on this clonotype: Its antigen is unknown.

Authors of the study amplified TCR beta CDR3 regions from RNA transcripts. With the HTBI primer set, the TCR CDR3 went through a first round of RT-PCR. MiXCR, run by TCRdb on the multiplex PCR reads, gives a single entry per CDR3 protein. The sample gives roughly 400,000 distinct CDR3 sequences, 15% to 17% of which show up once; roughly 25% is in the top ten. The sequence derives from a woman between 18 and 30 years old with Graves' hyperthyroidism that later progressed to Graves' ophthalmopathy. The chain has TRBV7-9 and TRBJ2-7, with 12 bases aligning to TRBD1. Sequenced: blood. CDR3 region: CASSPHTGQGAPYEQYF. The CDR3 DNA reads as TGTGCCAGCAGCCCCCACACGGGACAGGGGGCTCCCTACGAGCAGTACTTC. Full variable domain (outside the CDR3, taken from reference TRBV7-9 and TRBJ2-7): DTGVSQNPRHKITKRGQNVTFRCDPISEHNRLYWYRQTLGQGPEFLTYFQNEAQLEKSRLLSDRFSAERPKGSFSTLEIQRTEQGDSAMYLCASSPHTGQGAPYEQYFGPGTRLTVT.